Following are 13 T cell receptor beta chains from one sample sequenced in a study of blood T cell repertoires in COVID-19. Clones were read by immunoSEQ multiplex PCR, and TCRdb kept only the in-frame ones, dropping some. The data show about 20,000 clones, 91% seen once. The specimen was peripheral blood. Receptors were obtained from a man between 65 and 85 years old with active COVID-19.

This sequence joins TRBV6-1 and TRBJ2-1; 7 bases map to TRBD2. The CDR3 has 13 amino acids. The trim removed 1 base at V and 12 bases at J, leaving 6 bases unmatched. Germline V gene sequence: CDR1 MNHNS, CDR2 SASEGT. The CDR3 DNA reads TGTGCCAGCAGTGAAGTTCCGGGAGGATGGCAGTTCTTC. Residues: CASSEVPGGWQFF.

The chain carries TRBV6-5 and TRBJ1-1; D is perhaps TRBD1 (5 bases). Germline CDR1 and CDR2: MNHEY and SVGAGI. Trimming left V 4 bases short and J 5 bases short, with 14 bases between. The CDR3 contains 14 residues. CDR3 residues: CASSFREGRTEAFF. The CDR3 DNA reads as TGTGCCAGCAGTTTTCGAGAGGGGAGGACTGAAGCTTTCTTT.

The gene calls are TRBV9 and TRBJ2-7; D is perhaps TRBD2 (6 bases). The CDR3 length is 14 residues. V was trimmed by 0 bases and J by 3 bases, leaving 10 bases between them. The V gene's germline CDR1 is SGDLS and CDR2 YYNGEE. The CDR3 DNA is TGTGCCAGCAGCGTAGGGATTAGCGGCTACGAGCAGTACTTC. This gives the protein CASSVGISGYEQYF.

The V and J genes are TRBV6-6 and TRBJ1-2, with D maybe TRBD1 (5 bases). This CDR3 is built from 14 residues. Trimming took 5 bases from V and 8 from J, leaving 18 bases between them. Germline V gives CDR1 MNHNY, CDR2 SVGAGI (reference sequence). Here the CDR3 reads CASSPPSGEGGYTF. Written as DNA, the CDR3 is TGTGCCAGCAGTCCACCCTCGGGGGAAGGGGGCTACACCTTC.

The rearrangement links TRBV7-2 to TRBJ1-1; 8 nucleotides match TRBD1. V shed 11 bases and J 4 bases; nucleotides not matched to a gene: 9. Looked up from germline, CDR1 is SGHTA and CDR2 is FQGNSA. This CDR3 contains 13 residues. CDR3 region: CAVRFTGGTEAFF. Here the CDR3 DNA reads TGTGCCGTCAGGTTTACAGGGGGCACTGAAGCTTTCTTT.

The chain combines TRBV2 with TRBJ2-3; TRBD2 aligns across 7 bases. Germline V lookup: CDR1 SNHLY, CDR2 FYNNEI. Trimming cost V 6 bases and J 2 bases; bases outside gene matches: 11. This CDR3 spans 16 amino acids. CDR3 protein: CASRPMASGLTDTQYF. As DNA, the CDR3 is TGTGCCAGCAGGCCCATGGCTAGCGGCCTCACAGATACGCAGTATTTT.

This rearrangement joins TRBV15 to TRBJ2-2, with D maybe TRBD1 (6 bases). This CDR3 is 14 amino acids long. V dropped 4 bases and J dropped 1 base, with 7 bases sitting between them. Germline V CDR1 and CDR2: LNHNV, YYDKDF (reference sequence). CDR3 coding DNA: TGTGCCACCAGCAAGGGACAGAACACCGGGGAGCTGTTTTTT. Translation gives CATSKGQNTGELFF.

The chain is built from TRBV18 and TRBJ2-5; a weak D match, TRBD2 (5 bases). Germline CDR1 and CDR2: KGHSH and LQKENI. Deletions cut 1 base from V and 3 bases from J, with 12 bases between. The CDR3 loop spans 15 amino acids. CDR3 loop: CASSPRRGREETQYF. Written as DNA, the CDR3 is TGTGCCAGCTCACCACGGAGAGGGCGGGAAGAGACCCAGTACTTC.

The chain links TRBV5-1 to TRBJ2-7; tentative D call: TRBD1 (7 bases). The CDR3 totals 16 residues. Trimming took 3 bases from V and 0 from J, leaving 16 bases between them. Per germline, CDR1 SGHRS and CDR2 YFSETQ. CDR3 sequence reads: CASSSATGEASYEQYF. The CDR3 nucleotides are TGCGCCAGCAGCTCCGCTACAGGGGAGGCCTCCTACGAGCAGTACTTC.

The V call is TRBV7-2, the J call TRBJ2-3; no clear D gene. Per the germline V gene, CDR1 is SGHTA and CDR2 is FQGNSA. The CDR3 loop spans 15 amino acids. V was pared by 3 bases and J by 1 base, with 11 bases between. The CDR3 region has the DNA TGTGCCAGCAGCTTGTCGACGGCGGGCACAGATACGCAGTATTTT. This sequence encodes CASSLSTAGTDTQYF.

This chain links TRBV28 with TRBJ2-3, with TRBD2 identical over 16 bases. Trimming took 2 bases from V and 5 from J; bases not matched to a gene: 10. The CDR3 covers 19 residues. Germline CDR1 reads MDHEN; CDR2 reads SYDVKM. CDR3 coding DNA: TGTGCCAGCAGTTTAAAGCGGGGACTAGCGGGGGGGCAACGAGATACGCAGTATTTT. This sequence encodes CASSLKRGLAGGQRDTQYF.

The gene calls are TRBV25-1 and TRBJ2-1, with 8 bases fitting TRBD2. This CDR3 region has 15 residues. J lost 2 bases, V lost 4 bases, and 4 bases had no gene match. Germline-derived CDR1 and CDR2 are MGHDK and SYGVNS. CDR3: CASSASGSPYNEQFF. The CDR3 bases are TGTGCCAGCAGTGCAAGCGGGAGTCCCTACAATGAGCAGTTCTTC.

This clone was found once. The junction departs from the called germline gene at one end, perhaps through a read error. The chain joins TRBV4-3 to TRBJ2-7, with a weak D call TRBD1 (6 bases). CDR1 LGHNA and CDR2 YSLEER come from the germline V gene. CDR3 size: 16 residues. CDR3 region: CASSQATDSTSDEQYF. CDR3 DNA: TGCGCCAGCAGCCAAGCAACGGACAGTACCTCCGACGAGCAGTACTTC.